This T cell receptor (beta chain) was profiled in a study of CD8+CD57+ T cells in acquired aplastic anemia. Template material for TCR beta VDJ and CDR3 profiling consisted of genomic DNA. TCRdb passed the reads through MiXCR, listing each CDR3 protein once. Of a few hundred thousand distinct CDR3 sequences in the sample, roughly 82% were seen once. The CDR3 is 15 amino acids. Germline loops: CDR1 SNHLY, CDR2 FYNNEI. By flow cytometry, patients selected for sequencing had shown an expansion of CD8+CD57+ cells. About this clonotype: A junction end diverges from the germline sequence, so it may reflect a read error.

The sequenced sample consisted of sorted CD4+, CD8+, or CD8+CD57+ T cells (not recorded which) from PBMCs. V usage is TRBV2 and J usage is TRBJ2-3, with TRBD2 as a possible D gene (5 bases). This sequence originates from a human donor with aplastic anemia. DNA of the CDR3: TGTGTCAGCACTAGACGGGGTACGAGCACAGATACGCAGTATTTT. Protein product: CVSTRRGTSTDTQYF.